This T cell receptor beta chain was recorded in a study of T-cell reconstitution after alpha-beta-depleted transplantation in children. Study conclusions and caveats: At the one-year point after transplant, T-cell counts and TCRbeta diversity were found to come mostly from T cells that had been newly produced.

Ten or more counts support this clonotype. The antigen is not known. Germline V gives CDR1 SQVTM, CDR2 ANQGSEA. This CDR3 has 16 amino acids. V was pared by 6 bases and J by 5 bases, with 25 bases between. Preparing the TCRbeta library involved the use of unique molecular identifiers. Each CDR3 protein is one row after TCRdb ran MiXCR on the PCR reads. The profile shows around 300,000 distinct CDR3 sequences, around 25% of them singletons. This chain uses TRBV29-1 with TRBJ2-5; a possible D gene is TRBD2 (7 bases). The receptor's source is a male patient under 18 who had a stem cell transplant for acute lymphoblastic leukemia, so the T cells may come from the graft donor. Sequenced material: PBMCs, mostly from graft donor cells, taken 180 days after TCRalphabeta/CD19-depleted stem cell transplant. The CDR3 DNA reads TGCAGCGTCCCCGGGGGGCGACCGGAGAGCGGTGAGACCCAGTACTTC. Translating gives CSVPGGRPESGETQYF.